A selection of T cell receptor beta chains follows, all from one sample in a study of CD8 T cells in Susac syndrome. TCRdb reprocessed the immunoSEQ multiplex PCR reads with MiXCR, giving one entry per CDR3 protein. The sample records about 210,000 distinct CDR3 sequences, over 90% being singletons. Material for sequencing was CD4+ T cells from PBMCs. These receptors originate from a human donor with Susac syndrome. Both conserved end residues are part of each CDR3. A D gene is named only where the DNA matches it firmly. Clone size is not always given. Where it is, it says once, few, many or a class for expanded clones.

v_gene: TRBV6-5
d_gene: -
j_gene: TRBJ1-1
abundance: -
CDR3nt: TGTGCCAGCACCCGGGGAGATACTGAAGCTTTCTTT
CDR3aa: CASTRGDTEAFF

v_gene: TRBV29-1
d_gene: -
j_gene: TRBJ2-7
abundance: few
CDR3nt: TGCAGCGTTGAAGATACCCGAGCCGCCACCGAGCAGTACTTC
CDR3aa: CSVEDTRAATEQYF

v_gene: TRBV19
d_gene: -
j_gene: TRBJ1-5
abundance: -
CDR3nt: TGTGCCAGTAGTATCCGAGAAATAGGCAATCAGCCCCAGCATTTT
CDR3aa: CASSIREIGNQPQHF

v_gene: TRBV7-8
d_gene: -
j_gene: TRBJ1-2
abundance: -
CDR3nt: TGTGCCAGCAGCTTAGGACAGTACAACTATGGCTACACCTTC
CDR3aa: CASSLGQYNYGYTF

v_gene: TRBV30
d_gene: -
j_gene: TRBJ2-7
abundance: -
CDR3nt: TGTGCCTGGAGTGGCGGGACCGCCTACGAGCAGTACTTC
CDR3aa: CAWSGGTAYEQYF

v_gene: TRBV6-6
d_gene: -
j_gene: TRBJ2-7
abundance: -
CDR3nt: TGTGCCAGCAGTTCCAACATCCCGCGGGCCTACGAGCAGTACTTC
CDR3aa: CASSSNIPRAYEQYF

v_gene: TRBV5-1
d_gene: -
j_gene: TRBJ1-2
abundance: once
CDR3nt: TGCGCCAGCAGCCGAGGAGGACCCACCGATGGGGGCTACACCTTC
CDR3aa: CASSRGGPTDGGYTF

v_gene: TRBV11-2
d_gene: -
j_gene: TRBJ1-5
abundance: -
CDR3nt: TGTGCCAGCAGCATACTACAAAATCAGCCCCAGCATTTT
CDR3aa: CASSILQNQPQHF

v_gene: TRBV29-1
d_gene: TRBD1
j_gene: TRBJ1-1
abundance: once
CDR3nt: TGCAGCGTTGGCGCAGGGGGATTTGGTGAAGCTTTCTTT
CDR3aa: CSVGAGGFGEAFF

v_gene: TRBV12-3/TRBV12-4
d_gene: -
j_gene: TRBJ1-6
abundance: -
CDR3nt: TGTGCCAGCAGTCGACAGGCGAATAATTCACCCCTCCACTTT
CDR3aa: CASSRQANNSPLHF

v_gene: TRBV20-1
d_gene: -
j_gene: TRBJ1-1
abundance: once
CDR3nt: TGCAGTGCTAGACACGTCGAAGCTTTCTTT
CDR3aa: CSARHVEAFF

v_gene: TRBV4-3
d_gene: -
j_gene: TRBJ2-2
abundance: -
CDR3nt: TGCGCCAGCAGCCAAGATGGGATCACCGGGGAGCTGTTTTTT
CDR3aa: CASSQDGITGELFF

v_gene: TRBV12-3/TRBV12-4
d_gene: TRBD1
j_gene: TRBJ2-3
abundance: once
CDR3nt: TGTGCCAGCAGCCCTTTTTTGCAGGGGGCGACAGATACGCAGTATTTT
CDR3aa: CASSPFLQGATDTQYF

v_gene: TRBV29-1
d_gene: TRBD2
j_gene: TRBJ2-5
abundance: once
CDR3nt: TGCAGCGTCGGGACTAGCGGGGGCGAGACCCAGTACTTC
CDR3aa: CSVGTSGGETQYF